One sample yielded the 11 T cell receptor beta chains listed below, sequenced in a study of cytomegalovirus exposure and HLA in healthy donors. 60 Vbeta and 13 Jbeta primers were used in PCR. Here immunoSEQ multiplex PCR was the method, and the copy in TCRdb shows in-frame clones only, minus some. The data show 87,000 or so clones, roughly 79% seen once. The sequenced sample consisted of PBMCs. Every receptor here comes from a middle-aged woman in good health and CMV-seronegative.

The V and J genes are TRBV19 and TRBJ2-4; 7 nucleotides agree with TRBD1. Germline V gene lookup returns CDR1 LNHDA and CDR2 SQIVND (reference sequence). After removal of 4 bases from V and 6 bases from J, the junction contained 9 bases not matched to a gene. The CDR3 is 15 residues long. DNA of the CDR3: TGTGCCAGTAGTAAACAGGGGTGGGGCACAAACATTCAGTACTTC. As protein: CASSKQGWGTNIQYF.

The chain has TRBV10-3 and TRBJ1-5, with a tentative D call TRBD1 (5 bases). From germline, CDR1 is ENHRY and CDR2 SYGVKD. Trimming removed 6 bases at V and 0 bases at J, with 9 bases between. CDR3 length: 14 residues. As DNA, the CDR3 is TGTGCCATCAGCAGGGATTATAGCAATCAGCCCCAGCATTTT. This gives the protein CAISRDYSNQPQHF.

The chain combines TRBV5-1 with TRBJ1-3, with unresolved D. CDR1 and CDR2 from the germline V gene are SGHRS and YFSETQ. The V and J ends lost 7 bases and 0 bases respectively, with 14 bases between them. The CDR3 is made up of 15 amino acids. CDR3 sequence (DNA): TGCGCCAGCCGACTCTCGGCAGTCTCTGGAAACACCATATATTTT. Translation: CASRLSAVSGNTIYF.

The chain carries TRBV6-5 and TRBJ2-3; a possible D gene is TRBD2 (7 bases). The CDR3 loop spans 13 amino acids. With 7 bases removed from V and 6 bases from J, the gap between germline ends came to 14 bases. Germline CDR1 and CDR2: MNHEY and SVGAGI. In DNA form, the CDR3 reads TGTGCCAGCAAAGGGGGGGCAGGCGATACGCAGTATTTT. Translating it yields CASKGGAGDTQYF.

This clone appeared a single time. The chain couples TRBV6-5 to TRBJ2-7; 8 nucleotides align to TRBD2. Germline values: CDR1 MNHEY, CDR2 SVGAGI. Trimming cost V 5 bases and J 2 bases; bases outside gene matches: 8. CDR3 length equals 15 residues. CDR3 amino acids: CASSRGGTKTYEQYF. For the CDR3, the DNA is TGTGCCAGCAGTCGCGGGGGGACCAAAACCTACGAGCAGTACTTC.

Here the CDR3 reads CASSLLRQGQGRPSDYEQYF. In nucleotides, the CDR3 is TGTGCCAGCAGCCTCCTAAGGCAGGGACAGGGCCGTCCAAGTGATTACGAGCAGTACTTC. The gene calls are TRBV4-2 and TRBJ2-7; 9 positions agree with TRBD1. The J segment lost 4 bases and the V segment lost 4 bases, leaving 23 bases of the junction unmatched. CDR3 size: 20 residues. Germline CDR1 and CDR2: LGHNA and YNFKEQ.

The chain uses TRBV7-2 and TRBJ2-7, with TRBD2 as a possible D gene (6 bases). Per germline, CDR1 SGHTA and CDR2 FQGNSA. The V gene lost 3 bases and the J gene lost 3 bases, with 12 bases spanning the gap. CDR3 length equals 14 residues. This CDR3 is CASSFYPSVYEQYF. As DNA, the CDR3 is TGTGCCAGCAGCTTCTATCCTAGCGTCTACGAGCAGTACTTC.

This clone has a single count. Other DNA sequences in this specimen translate into the identical CDR3. This chain connects TRBV6-6 to TRBJ1-2; possible D gene TRBD1, 5 bases. Germline V gene lookup returns CDR1 MNHNY and CDR2 SVGAGI (reference sequence). The length of the CDR3 is 13 residues. V shed 5 bases and J shed 9 bases, with 16 bases lying between them. For the CDR3, the DNA is TGTGCCAGCAGTCTCGACTCAGGGTTACGCTACACCTTC. This codes for CASSLDSGLRYTF.

The chain links TRBV4-3 to TRBJ2-2, with D possibly being TRBD1 (6 bases). Germline values: CDR1 LGHNA, CDR2 YSLEER. V dropped 1 base and J dropped 9 bases, with 15 bases sitting between them. The length of the CDR3 is 15 residues. The CDR3 coding sequence is TGCGCCAGCAGCCAAGTAATAACAGGGCCTAGGGAGCTGTTTTTT. This codes for CASSQVITGPRELFF.

The rearrangement joins TRBV14 to TRBJ2-3, with D possibly being TRBD2 (7 bases). Trimming removed 4 bases at V and 0 bases at J, with 14 bases between. The CDR3 loop spans 16 amino acids. CDR1 is SGHDN and CDR2 is FVKESK in the germline V gene. DNA of the CDR3: TGTGCCAGCAGCCGGCGGAGGGGGGGTAGCACAGATACGCAGTATTTT. Translation gives CASSRRRGGSTDTQYF.

Only a few counts were recorded for this clone. The chain carries TRBV6-1 and TRBJ1-1; D is ambiguous. Between the trimmed V and J ends, which lost 2 bases and 5 bases, there was a span of 12 bases. The CDR3 spans 14 residues. The V gene's germline CDR1 is MNHNS and CDR2 SASEGT. The CDR3 region is CASSELRVATEAFF. The CDR3 coding sequence is TGTGCCAGCAGTGAACTCCGGGTCGCGACTGAAGCTTTCTTT.